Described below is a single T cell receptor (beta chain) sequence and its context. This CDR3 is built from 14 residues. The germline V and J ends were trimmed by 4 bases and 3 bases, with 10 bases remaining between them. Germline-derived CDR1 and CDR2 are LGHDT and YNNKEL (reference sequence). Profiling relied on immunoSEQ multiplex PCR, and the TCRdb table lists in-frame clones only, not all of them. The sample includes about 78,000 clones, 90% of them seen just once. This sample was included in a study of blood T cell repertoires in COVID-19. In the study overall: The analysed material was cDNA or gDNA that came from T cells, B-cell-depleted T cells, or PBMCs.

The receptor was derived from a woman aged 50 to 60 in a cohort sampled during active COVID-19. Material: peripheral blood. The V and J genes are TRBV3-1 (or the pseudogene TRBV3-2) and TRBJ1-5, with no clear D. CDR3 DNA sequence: TGTGCCAGCAGCCTCAGTTGGTCCAATCAGCCCCAGCATTTT. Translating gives CASSLSWSNQPQHF.